This TCR beta chain came from a study of TIL therapy for anti-PD-1-resistant metastatic lung cancer. Overall study: Median tumor PD-L1 proportion score was 5.5% to 6.5%. Several tumors were EGFR-mutant and two were ALK-rearranged.

This clone was found once. As to time point: pre-treatment sample, taken before nivolumab and TIL therapy. Stage 4 NSCLC adults joined between late 2017 and 2020. The CDR3 runs to 15 residues. The V and J ends lost 1 base and 1 base respectively, with 8 bases between them. Per the germline V gene, CDR1 is LNHDA and CDR2 is SQIVND (reference sequence). The immunoSEQ assay was v3. Libraries were sequenced to some 2 million read pairs (survey) or about 5-6.5 million (deep). TCRdb's copy holds only in-frame clones and misses some; the assay was immunoSEQ multiplex PCR. The sample holds roughly 46,000 clones, around 85% seen once.

The TCR originated in a person between 25 and 80 years old with non-small cell lung cancer. This chain connects TRBV19 to TRBJ1-5, with D uncertain. Sequencing used blood, obtained at baseline. CDR3 nucleotide sequence: TGTGCCAGTAGTATAGGGGCGGGGAGCAATCAGCCCCAGCATTTT. Protein: CASSIGAGSNQPQHF.